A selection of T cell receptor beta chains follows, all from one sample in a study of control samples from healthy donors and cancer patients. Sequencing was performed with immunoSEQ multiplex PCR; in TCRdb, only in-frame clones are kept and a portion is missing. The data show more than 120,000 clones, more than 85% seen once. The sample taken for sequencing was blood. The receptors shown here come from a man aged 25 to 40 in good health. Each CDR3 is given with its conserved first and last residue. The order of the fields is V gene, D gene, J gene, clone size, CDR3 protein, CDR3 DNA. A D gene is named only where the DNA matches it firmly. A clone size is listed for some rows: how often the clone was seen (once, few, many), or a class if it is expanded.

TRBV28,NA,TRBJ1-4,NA,CASSPPSRGDEKLFF,TGTGCCAGCAGTCCCCCGTCCAGAGGAGATGAAAAACTGTTTTTT
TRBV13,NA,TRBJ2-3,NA,CASSLVGLSTDTQYF,TGTGCCAGCAGCTTAGTAGGGCTGAGCACAGATACGCAGTATTTT
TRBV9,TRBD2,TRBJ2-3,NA,CASSHGGAGGLVDTQYF,TGTGCCAGCAGCCATGGGGGAGCGGGGGGGCTGGTGGATACGCAGTATTTT
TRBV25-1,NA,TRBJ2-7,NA,CASSEGHRYEQYF,TGTGCCAGCAGTGAGGGACACCGCTACGAGCAGTACTTC
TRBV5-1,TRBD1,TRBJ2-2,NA,CASSPQGAGELFF,TGCGCCAGCAGCCCGCAGGGGGCCGGGGAGCTGTTTTTT
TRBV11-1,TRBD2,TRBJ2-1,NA,CASSQAGGIFNEQFF,TGTGCCAGCAGCCAAGCGGGGGGTATCTTCAATGAGCAGTTCTTC
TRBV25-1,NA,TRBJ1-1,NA,CASSGASGSTEAFF,TGTGCCAGCAGTGGGGCCTCGGGAAGCACTGAAGCTTTCTTT
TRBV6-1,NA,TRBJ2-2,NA,CASSDGQRNTGELFF,TGTGCCAGCAGTGACGGACAGAGAAACACCGGGGAGCTGTTTTTT
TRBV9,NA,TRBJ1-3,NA,CASSDRRKLSALSGNTIYF,TGTGCCAGCAGCGACCGGAGGAAACTTTCCGCCCTCTCTGGAAACACCATATATTTT
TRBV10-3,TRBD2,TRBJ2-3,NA,CAISGERGGPDTQYF,TGTGCCATCAGTGGTGAGCGGGGGGGCCCAGATACGCAGTATTTT
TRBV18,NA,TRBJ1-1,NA,CASSLREDTEAFF,TGTGCCAGCTCACTCCGGGAGGACACTGAAGCTTTCTTT
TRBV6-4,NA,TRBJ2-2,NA,CASSVGNTGELFF,TGTGCCAGCAGTGTGGGTAACACCGGGGAGCTGTTTTTT
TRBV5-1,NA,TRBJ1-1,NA,CASSFTSGEAFF,TGCGCCAGCAGCTTCACGTCGGGTGAAGCTTTCTTT
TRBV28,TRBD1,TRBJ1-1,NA,CASSETGDTEAFF,TGTGCCAGCAGCGAGACAGGGGACACTGAAGCTTTCTTT
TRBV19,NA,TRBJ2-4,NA,CASFGAQNIQYF,TGTGCCAGTTTCGGGGCCCAAAACATTCAGTACTTC
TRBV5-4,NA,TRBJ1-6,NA,CASSLGGNNSPLHF,TGTGCCAGCAGCTTGGGCGGTAATAATTCACCCCTCCACTTT
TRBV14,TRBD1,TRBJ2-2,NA,CASSHRGDTGELFF,TGTGCCAGCAGTCACAGGGGGGACACCGGGGAGCTGTTTTTT
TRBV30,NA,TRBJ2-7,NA,CAWSVQGGIYEQYF,TGTGCCTGGAGTGTACAGGGCGGGATTTACGAGCAGTACTTC
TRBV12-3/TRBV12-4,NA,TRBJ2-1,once,CASRRTNNEQFF,TGTGCCAGCAGGCGGACTAACAATGAGCAGTTCTTC
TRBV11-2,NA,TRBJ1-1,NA,CASSVKWGAEAFF,TGTGCCAGCAGCGTAAAATGGGGGGCTGAAGCTTTCTTT
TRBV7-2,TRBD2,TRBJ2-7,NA,CASSIHSGGTSYEQYF,TGTGCCAGCAGCATCCATAGCGGGGGGACCTCCTACGAGCAGTACTTC
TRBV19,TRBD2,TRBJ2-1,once,CASSHWTSGGPLYNEQFF,TGTGCCAGTAGCCACTGGACTAGCGGGGGGCCCCTCTACAATGAGCAGTTCTTC
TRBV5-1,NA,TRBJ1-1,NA,CASSFGFGTEAFF,TGCGCCAGCAGCTTCGGGTTCGGCACTGAAGCTTTCTTT
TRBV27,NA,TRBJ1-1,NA,CASSLQGMETEAFF,TGTGCCAGCAGTTTGCAGGGGATGGAGACTGAAGCTTTCTTT
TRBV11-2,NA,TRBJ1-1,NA,CASSLGQGLDTEAFF,TGTGCCAGCAGCTTAGGGCAGGGGTTAGACACTGAAGCTTTCTTT
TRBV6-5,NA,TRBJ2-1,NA,CASSRSQNTYNEQFF,TGTGCCAGCAGTCGCTCGCAGAACACCTACAATGAGCAGTTCTTC
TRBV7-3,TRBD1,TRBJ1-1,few,CASSATGGPNTEAFF,TGTGCCAGCAGCGCCACAGGGGGCCCGAACACTGAAGCTTTCTTT
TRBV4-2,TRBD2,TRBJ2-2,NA,CASSQNPGTSGGITNTGELFF,TGTGCCAGCAGCCAAAACCCCGGGACTAGCGGGGGGATTACGAACACCGGGGAGCTGTTTTTT
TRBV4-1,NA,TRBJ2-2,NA,CASSRAQGNVGTGELFF,TGCGCCAGCAGCCGAGCTCAGGGGAACGTGGGAACCGGGGAGCTGTTTTTT
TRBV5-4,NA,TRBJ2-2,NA,CASRPQGFGAGELFF,TGTGCCAGCAGACCCCAGGGTTTCGGTGCCGGGGAGCTGTTTTTT
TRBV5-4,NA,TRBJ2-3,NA,CASSWLGADTQYF,TGTGCCAGCAGCTGGTTGGGTGCAGATACGCAGTATTTT
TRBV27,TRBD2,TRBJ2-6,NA,CASSRYSGVSSGANVLTF,TGTGCCAGCAGTCGCTATAGCGGGGTTAGCTCTGGGGCCAACGTCCTGACTTTC
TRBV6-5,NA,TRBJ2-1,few,CASSPGGPYNEQFF,TGTGCCAGCAGTCCAGGGGGGCCCTACAATGAGCAGTTCTTC
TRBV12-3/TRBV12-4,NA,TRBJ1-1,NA,CASSLASTVEAFF,TGTGCCAGCAGTTTAGCGTCGACAGTGGAAGCTTTCTTT
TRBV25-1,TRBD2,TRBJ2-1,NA,CASSEAGSGVEQFF,TGTGCCAGCAGTGAGGCGGGTAGCGGGGTAGAGCAGTTCTTC
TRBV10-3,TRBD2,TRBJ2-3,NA,CATGAGVRDTQYF,TGTGCCACTGGGGCGGGGGTAAGGGATACGCAGTATTTT
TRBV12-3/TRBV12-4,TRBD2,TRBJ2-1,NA,CASSTGRTNEQFF,TGTGCCAGCAGTACCGGGAGGACCAATGAGCAGTTCTTC